This TCR beta chain was recorded in a study of CD8+CD57+ T cells in acquired aplastic anemia (dated by TCRdb to the late 2010s). As for the study more broadly: On average, sorted CD4+ and CD8+ cells yielded around 3.5 ug of extracted DNA, with a range of 0.2 to 27.4 ug. CD8+CD57+ expansion was defined as a frequency above the mean frequency observed in healthy subjects. On the study overall, not on this receptor specifically: Between patients and healthy controls, no significant difference in CD8+ Simpson's diversity was found (P=0.060). Twenty-nine CD8+ CDR3 sequences were found in both patients and controls but appeared to be highly expressed in patients and within the immunodominant clones of the patients.

This clonotype was detected only once. It lacks a known antigen. The record has no base qualities; no much larger clone is one base away. A read on its own is weak evidence. The germline V gene encodes CDR1 MGHDK and CDR2 SYGVNS. Including cysteine and phenylalanine, the CDR3 has 22 amino acids. Only the CDR3 part of the read is kept: 66 bases, read in frame from the first base. The junction carries 31 bases between V and J, which are trimmed by 1 base and 1 base respectively. Genomic DNA was used as template for profiling of TCR beta VDJ combinations and CDR3 sequences. An Illumina HiSeq 2000 was used for TCR repertoire sequencing. The authors processed their data as follows. TRBV/TRBJ rearrangement plots, CDR3 size and DJ length profiles, and Simpson's diversity index were used to evaluate the repertoires. Whichever DNA sequence was most abundant in the deep sequencing data was defined as the immunodominant clone. CDR3 amino acid sequences were screened for sharing across subjects and compared with published repertoires and the VDJdb database. The public reads were run again by TCRdb, first through fastp at Q25 and then through MiXCR, and only productive beta chains were kept. Entries are consolidated by CDR3 protein sequence, retaining the most common genes and DNA. The authors' filters were not applied to this entry. The sample table holds 160,000 or so distinct CDR3 sequences, of which less than 60% were seen once. The ten top clones hold more than 0.95% of the sample.

The patients picked for sequencing were ones in whom flow cytometry had shown an expansion of CD8+CD57+ cells. Every patient had a diagnosis of severe acquired aplastic anemia based on International Study of Aplastic Anemia and Agranulocytosis and Camitta criteria. Patients had received no therapy at the time of blood sampling. TCR repertoires of sorted CD4+ and CD8+ blood T cells from severe aplastic anemia patients and healthy subjects were deep-sequenced in the study. Patients were enrolled under clinicaltrials.gov protocols 00001620, 01623167, 00001397, 00071045, 00081523 and 00961064 in the USA. Ficoll-Paque density gradient centrifugation was used to isolate peripheral blood mononuclear cells. Before DNA was extracted, CD4+ and CD8+ T cells were sorted using either FACS or magnetic beads.

The chain is assembled from TRBV25-1 and TRBJ1-1; the D region possibly corresponds to TRBD1 (5 bases align). This TCR was sampled from a human donor with aplastic anemia. The sequencing input was sorted CD4+, CD8+, or CD8+CD57+ T cells (not recorded which) from PBMCs. The CDR3 corresponds to CASSELLGRPSSGLDKNTEAFF. The base sequence is TGTGCCAGCAGTGAATTGTTGGGGCGGCCATCGTCAGGACTCGATAAGAACACTGAAGCTTTCTTT.